What follows are 26 T cell receptor beta chains derived from one specimen sequenced in a study of identical twins' blood T cells. MiXCR, applied by TCRdb to the 5' RACE reads, yields one record per CDR3 protein. This sample carries hundreds of thousands of distinct CDR3 sequences, roughly 28% of them seen once, and the ten largest clones take approximately 6.6%. The specimen sequenced was PBMCs. The receptors come from a woman aged 18-49 years in good health.

This chain joins TRBV4-3 and TRBJ1-1; 7 bases are a match to TRBD1. This CDR3 contains 13 residues. Germline values: CDR1 LGHNA, CDR2 YSLEER. After removal of 8 bases from V and 7 bases from J, the junction contained 10 bases not matched to a gene. CDR3 amino acids: CASARRGGNEAFF. CDR3 coding DNA: TGCGCCAGCGCTCGGAGAGGGGGCAATGAAGCTTTCTTT.

In nucleotides, the CDR3 is TGTGCCAGCAGCTTCCAGGGGGCTTGGGAAAAACTGTTTTTT. It codes for CASSFQGAWEKLFF. The V and J genes are TRBV5-6 and TRBJ1-4, with 8 bases fitting TRBD1. From germline, CDR1 is SGHDT and CDR2 YYEEEE. The J segment lost 8 bases and the V segment lost 2 bases, leaving 5 bases of the junction unmatched. The CDR3 loop spans 14 amino acids. Supplemented by reference TRBV5-6 and TRBJ1-4, the full variable domain reads DAGVTQSPTHLIKTRGQQVTLRCSPKSGHDTVSWYQQALGQGPQFIFQYYEEEERQRGNFPDRFSGHQFPNYSSELNVNALLLGDSALYLCASSFQGAWEKLFFGSGTQLSVL.

There are many counts of this clonotype. The gene calls are TRBV25-1 and TRBJ1-1, with 7 bases that match TRBD1. CDR3 length: 14 residues. Germline lookup yields CDR1 MGHDK and CDR2 SYGVNS. The ends lost 6 bases at V and 10 bases at J; junction bases unmatched: 14. The CDR3 region has the DNA TGTGCCAGCAGCCCGACAGGGTCCGTCTCTGGAGCTTTCTTT. Translation: CASSPTGSVSGAFF.

The rearrangement uses TRBV24-1 and TRBJ2-2, with 8 nucleotides matching TRBD1. The CDR3 consists of 13 residues. V lost 5 bases and J lost 5; bases outside the gene matches: 0. Per germline, CDR1 KGHDR and CDR2 SFDVKD. The CDR3 loop is CATSGQGTGELFF. The CDR3 DNA reads as TGTGCCACCAGTGGACAGGGGACCGGGGAGCTGTTTTTT.

The V call is TRBV6-5, the J call TRBJ2-6; D is unresolved. CDR3 length: 15 amino acids. Germline loops: CDR1 MNHEY, CDR2 SVGAGI. The V gene lost 4 bases and the J gene lost 2 bases, with 9 bases spanning the gap. This CDR3 reads CASSLAGAGANVLTF. The CDR3 bases are TGTGCCAGCAGTTTAGCTGGAGCTGGGGCCAACGTCCTGACTTTC.

The chain uses TRBV27 and TRBJ2-7; D is possibly TRBD1 (5 bases). Trimming removed 6 bases from V and 2 bases from J, with 14 bases in between. Germline CDR1 is MNHEY and CDR2 is SMNVEV (reference sequence). The CDR3 length is 14 residues. In DNA, the CDR3 is TGTGCCAGCAGGGATCACAGGTTACCCTACGAGCAGTACTTC. Translating gives CASRDHRLPYEQYF.

About this clonotype: Mismatch with germline at one junction end may stem from a read error. This CDR3 reads CAGSYSRESGNQPQHF. The CDR3 nucleotides read TGTGCCGGCAGTTACTCAAGGGAATCGGGCAATCAGCCCCAGCATTTT. The genes are TRBV6-6 and TRBJ1-5; no definite D call. From germline, CDR1 is MNHNY and CDR2 SVGAGI (reference sequence). This CDR3 comprises 16 residues.

This CDR3 reads CASSKHKTSSVQYF. CDR3 in DNA: TGTGCCAGCAGCAAACACAAGACTAGTTCGGTGCAGTACTTC. The rearrangement joins TRBV21-1 to TRBJ2-7; the table gives TRBD2 as D, unverified against the DNA. TRBV21-1 is listed as a pseudogene. The CDR3 runs 14 residues.

This sequence joins TRBV29-1 and TRBJ2-3; no clear D. V lost 7 bases to trimming and J lost 2 bases, with 7 bases between them. The CDR3 has 11 amino acids. Germline V gene lookup returns CDR1 SQVTM and CDR2 ANQGSEA. CDR3 loop: CSEASTDTQYF. The CDR3 nucleotides read TGCAGCGAGGCTTCCACAGATACGCAGTATTTT.

Comment on this clonotype: One end of the junction varies from germline; a read error may be responsible. The chain combines TRBV14 with TRBJ2-3, with 7 bases matching TRBD2. Germline CDR1 is SGHDN and CDR2 is FVKESK. The CDR3 extends over 11 amino acids. The CDR3 protein is CASSQAGRLYF. CDR3 bases: TGTGCCAGCAGTCAAGCGGGACGACTGTATTTT.

This clonotype was observed at least ten times. V gene TRBV6-6 combines with J gene TRBJ1-4; maybe TRBD1 (5 bases). CDR3 length: 15 amino acids. Germline CDR1 MNHNY, CDR2 SVGAGI (reference sequence). V was shortened by 6 bases and J by 8 bases, with 19 bases between the two germline ends. The CDR3 DNA reads as TGTGCCAGCAGCGATCCTACTCAGGGTTACGAAAAACTGTTTTTT. Its protein product is CASSDPTQGYEKLFF.

Here the CDR3 DNA reads TGTGCCTGGTACAGGGGAACTAATGAAAAACTGTTTTTT. This encodes CAWYRGTNEKLFF. The rearrangement uses TRBV30 and TRBJ1-4, with 7 bases aligning to TRBD1. The V segment lost 5 bases and the J segment 1 base; nucleotides outside the gene matches: 1. This CDR3 region has 13 residues. Germline CDR1 reads GTSNPN; CDR2 reads SVGIG (reference sequence).

V is TRBV20-1 and J is TRBJ1-1; TRBD1 is a possible D gene (5 bases). CDR3 size: 13 residues. V was cut by 6 bases and J by 4 bases, with 15 bases left in between. Per germline, CDR1 DFQATT and CDR2 SNEGSKA (reference sequence). The CDR3 nucleotides read TGCAGTGCCATAAAACAGGTGTTCACTGAAGCTTTCTTT. Residues: CSAIKQVFTEAFF.

The sample holds a few counts of this clonotype. The chain combines TRBV19 with TRBJ2-1; D gene uncertain. The V end lost 7 bases, the J end lost 0 bases, and 10 bases lay between the germline ends. This CDR3 has 14 residues. Germline loops: CDR1 LNHDA, CDR2 SQIVND (reference sequence). The CDR3 bases are TGTGCCAGTACACAACCGAGCTCCTACAATGAGCAGTTCTTC. Protein sequence: CASTQPSSYNEQFF.

This clonotype was seen a few times. The CDR3 nucleotides are TGTGCCACCCAAGATCCTGAAGCTTTCTTT. This gives the protein CATQDPEAFF. The chain employs TRBV2 and TRBJ1-1, with D uncertain. The CDR3 runs to 10 residues. V lost 10 bases and J lost 6, with 9 bases in between. Germline CDR1 is SNHLY and CDR2 is FYNNEI.

This clonotype was seen at least ten times. The chain carries TRBV15 and TRBJ1-4, with TRBD1 as a possible D gene (5 bases). Between the trimmed V and J ends, which lost 8 bases and 4 bases, there was a span of 11 bases. This CDR3 has 13 residues. CDR1 and CDR2 from the germline V gene are LNHNV and YYDKDF (reference sequence). CDR3 region: CATGRDLNEKLFF. CDR3 nucleotide sequence: TGTGCCACCGGAAGGGACCTTAATGAAAAACTGTTTTTT.

The chain links TRBV3-1 to TRBJ1-4; D is ambiguous. This CDR3 contains 14 residues. Per germline, CDR1 LGHDT and CDR2 YNNKEL (reference sequence). Trimming cost V 5 bases and J 0 bases, with 7 bases left between them. In nucleotides, the CDR3 is TGTGCCAGCAGCTTGATGGCAACTAATGAAAAACTGTTTTTT. Translated, it gives CASSLMATNEKLFF.

The sample holds a few counts of this clonotype. V and J are TRBV3-1 and TRBJ1-2; 9 positions match TRBD1. Germline V lookup: CDR1 LGHDT, CDR2 YNNKEL (reference sequence). J lost 6 bases, V lost 4 bases, and 9 bases had no gene match. CDR3 length: 15 amino acids. The chain's CDR3 is CASSRTTGQGNGYTF. CDR3 DNA sequence: TGTGCCAGCAGCCGCACAACAGGACAGGGGAATGGCTACACCTTC. The variable domain in full, completed from reference TRBV3-1 and TRBJ1-2, reads DTAVSQTPKYLVTQMGNDKSIKCEQNLGHDTMYWYKQDSKKFLKIMFSYNNKELIINETVPNRFSPKSPDKAHLNLHINSLELGDSAVYFCASSRTTGQGNGYTFGSGTRLTVV.

The chain links TRBV7-9 to TRBJ2-7, with D hard to call. This CDR3 has 12 amino acids. Trimming took off 5 bases at V and 2 bases at J, with 7 bases between the two ends. Germline V gene lookup returns CDR1 SEHNR and CDR2 FQNEAQ (reference sequence). The CDR3 DNA sequence: TGTGCCAGCAGCCCCTCAGCCTACGAGCAGTACTTC. Its protein product is CASSPSAYEQYF.

The chain has TRBV12-3 or TRBV12-4 and TRBJ1-3; maybe TRBD1 (5 bases). The germline V and J ends were trimmed by 3 bases and 9 bases, with 24 bases remaining between them. The length of the CDR3 is 17 residues. The CDR3 bases are TGTGCCAGCAGTTTTCGGCAAGTGGGGCCCTCTGGAGCCACCATATATTTT. This codes for CASSFRQVGPSGATIYF.

This clonotype was picked up a small number of times. V gene TRBV6-6 combines with J gene TRBJ1-1; possible D gene TRBD1, 5 bases. The V gene's germline CDR1 is MNHNY and CDR2 SVGAGI (reference sequence). Trimming removed 11 bases at V and 1 base at J, with 11 bases between. The length of the CDR3 is 12 residues. CDR3 bases: TGTGCCTCGGGGACCCCGAACACTGAAGCTTTCTTT. This codes for CASGTPNTEAFF.

The chain has TRBV20-1 and TRBJ2-2; D is possibly TRBD1 (5 bases). The length of the CDR3 is 15 residues. Germline V gives CDR1 DFQATT, CDR2 SNEGSKA (reference sequence). V was shortened by 4 bases and J by 9 bases, with 21 bases between the two germline ends. CDR3: CSATSSSTAGRELFF. The CDR3 DNA is TGCAGTGCTACTTCCTCCTCGACAGCAGGCAGGGAGCTGTTTTTT.

The chain recombines TRBV9 with TRBJ1-3; 7 bases map to TRBD1. With V trimmed by 3 bases and J by 2 bases, 2 bases remained unmatched. The CDR3 has 14 residues. Germline CDR1 and CDR2: SGDLS and YYNGEE. The CDR3 sequence is CASSGGGTGNTIYF. The CDR3 DNA follows: TGTGCCAGCAGCGGAGGGGGCACTGGAAACACCATATATTTT.

The chain links TRBV3-1 to TRBJ1-2, with a tentative D call TRBD1 (5 bases). V gave up 1 base and J gave up 4 bases, with 13 bases separating them. Germline CDR1 is LGHDT and CDR2 is YNNKEL (reference sequence). The CDR3 sequence is 15 residues long. The CDR3 DNA reads TGTGCCAGCAGCCAAGGGTGGGGCAGCCCCTATGGCTACACCTTC. Encoded protein: CASSQGWGSPYGYTF.

As DNA, the CDR3 is TGCAGCGTTGGGGGCCTGGGCAATCAGCCCCAGCATTTT. It codes for CSVGGLGNQPQHF. This chain connects TRBV29-1 to TRBJ1-5; a possible D gene is TRBD1 (5 bases). The CDR3 length is 13 residues. The germline V and J ends were trimmed by 4 bases and 2 bases, with 9 bases remaining between them. Germline loops: CDR1 SQVTM, CDR2 ANQGSEA.

The V and J genes are TRBV10-3 and TRBJ1-6; D gene unclear. Germline CDR1 reads ENHRY; CDR2 reads SYGVKD. This CDR3 contains 14 residues. DNA for the CDR3: TGTGCACACAGTCCAGGACGATATAATTCACCCCTCCACTTT. This codes for CAHSPGRYNSPLHF.